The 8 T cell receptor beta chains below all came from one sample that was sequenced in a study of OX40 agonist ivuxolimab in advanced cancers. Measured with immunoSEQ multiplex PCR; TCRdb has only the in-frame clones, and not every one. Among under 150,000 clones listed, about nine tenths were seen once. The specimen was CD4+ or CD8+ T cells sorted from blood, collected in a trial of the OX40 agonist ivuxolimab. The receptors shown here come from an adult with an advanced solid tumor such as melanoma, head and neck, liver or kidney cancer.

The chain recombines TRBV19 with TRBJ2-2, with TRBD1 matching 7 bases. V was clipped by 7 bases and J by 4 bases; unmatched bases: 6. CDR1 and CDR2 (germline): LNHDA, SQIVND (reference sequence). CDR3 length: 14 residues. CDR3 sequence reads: CASNTGARTGELFF. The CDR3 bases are TGTGCCAGTAATACAGGGGCGCGCACCGGGGAGCTGTTTTTT.

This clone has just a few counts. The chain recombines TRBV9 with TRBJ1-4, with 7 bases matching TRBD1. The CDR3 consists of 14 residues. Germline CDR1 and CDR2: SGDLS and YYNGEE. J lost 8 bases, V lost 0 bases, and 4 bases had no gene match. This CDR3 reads CASSVEGAGEKLFF. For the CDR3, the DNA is TGTGCCAGCAGCGTAGAGGGGGCAGGAGAAAAACTGTTTTTT.

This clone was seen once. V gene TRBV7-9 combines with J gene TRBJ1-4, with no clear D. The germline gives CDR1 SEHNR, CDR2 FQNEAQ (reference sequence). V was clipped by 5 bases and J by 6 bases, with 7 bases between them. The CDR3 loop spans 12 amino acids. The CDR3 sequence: CASSRPDEKLFF. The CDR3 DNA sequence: TGTGCCAGCAGCAGACCCGATGAAAAACTGTTTTTT.

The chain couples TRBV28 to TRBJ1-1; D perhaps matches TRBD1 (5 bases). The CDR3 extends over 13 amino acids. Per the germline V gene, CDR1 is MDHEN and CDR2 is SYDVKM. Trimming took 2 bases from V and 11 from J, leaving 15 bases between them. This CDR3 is CASSLVMGPGAFF. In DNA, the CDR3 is TGTGCCAGCAGTTTAGTTATGGGACCAGGGGCTTTCTTT.

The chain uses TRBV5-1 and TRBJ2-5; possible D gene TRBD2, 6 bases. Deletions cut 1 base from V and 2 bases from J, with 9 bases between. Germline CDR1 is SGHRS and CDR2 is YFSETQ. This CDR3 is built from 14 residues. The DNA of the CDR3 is TGCGCCAGCAGCTTGTTCGGGAGTCAAGAGACCCAGTACTTC. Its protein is CASSLFGSQETQYF.

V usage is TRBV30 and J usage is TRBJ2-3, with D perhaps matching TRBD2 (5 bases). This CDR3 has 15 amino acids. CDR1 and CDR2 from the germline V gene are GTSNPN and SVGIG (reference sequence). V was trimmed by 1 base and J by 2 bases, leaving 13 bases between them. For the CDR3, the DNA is TGTGCCTGGAGTGGAAGCGGCACCTACACAGATACGCAGTATTTT. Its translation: CAWSGSGTYTDTQYF.

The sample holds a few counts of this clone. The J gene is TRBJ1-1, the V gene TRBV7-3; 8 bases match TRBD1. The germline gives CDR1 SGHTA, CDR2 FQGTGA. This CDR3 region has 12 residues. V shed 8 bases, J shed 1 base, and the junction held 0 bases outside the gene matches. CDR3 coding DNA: TGTGCCAGCCAGGGGGCGAACACTGAAGCTTTCTTT. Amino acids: CASQGANTEAFF.

The CDR3: CASSSSGSSYNEQFF. In nucleotides, the CDR3 is TGTGCCAGCAGCTCTAGCGGGAGCTCCTACAATGAGCAGTTCTTC. V is TRBV11-1 and J is TRBJ2-1, with 10 nucleotides matching TRBD2. Unmatched junction bases numbered 0, after V lost 4 bases and J lost 0 bases. Germline loops: CDR1 SGHAT, CDR2 FQDESV (reference sequence). This CDR3 region has 15 residues.